This T cell receptor beta chain was recovered during a study of identical twins. Study findings and constraints: It was cross-sectional statistical analysis, not following the same donors, that the conclusions relied on. Compared with unrelated sharing, twin-shared out-of-frame alpha sequences had more low-probability sequences.

TCRdb called the 5' RACE reads again in MiXCR, with one record for every CDR3 protein. The sample comprises 550,000 to 800,000 distinct CDR3 sequences, 7.1% of which are singletons, and less than 2% rests with the top ten. Trimming pared 6 bases from V and 1 base from J, leaving 12 bases between. The CDR3 runs 15 residues. Notes on this clonotype: The antigen is not known.

The same data also contributed to another study, on yellow fever vaccine responses in identical twins. That investigation notes: Twin vaccine T cell responses reportedly seemed partly convergent, partly personalized.

The sequence was collected from a woman under 30 in good health. Input material: PBMCs. The chain recombines TRBV12-3 or TRBV12-4 with TRBJ2-2, with D tentatively TRBD2 (6 bases). The CDR3 sequence: CASREGKKNTGELFF. The DNA of the CDR3 is TGTGCCAGCAGGGAGGGGAAGAAGAACACCGGGGAGCTGTTTTTT.